This T cell receptor beta chain stems from a study of response to subunit inactivated influenza vaccine. Using its own MiXCR run on the RT-PCR reads, TCRdb lists one record per CDR3 protein. The repertoire holds some 550,000 distinct CDR3 sequences, with under 25% as singletons. Germline V gives CDR1 MDHEN, CDR2 SYDVKM. This CDR3 comprises 17 residues. The V gene lost 5 bases and the J gene lost 0 bases, with 17 bases spanning the gap. This clonotype turned up a few times. Separately, the same data were catalogued under a study of T cells expressing NK-cell markers. That source reports: 5'RACE template switching built TCR beta cDNA with unique molecular identifiers. Whether expanded NKG2C+ T cell clones were HCMV-specific remained unclear.

This clonotype was sampled from a man aged 45-65 years who received an inactivated influenza vaccine. The sample was CD4+ T cells sorted from PBMCs, taken 12 days after vaccination. The genes are TRBV28 and TRBJ2-4; TRBD1 or TRBD2 may be the D gene (5 bases each). The CDR3 nucleotides are TGTGCCAGCAGTCCCCGCCGGGGTGACAGAGCCAAAAACATTCAGTACTTC. This sequence encodes CASSPRRGDRAKNIQYF.